This T cell receptor (beta chain) was identified during a study of blood T cell repertoires in COVID-19. Only in-frame clones appear in the TCRdb table, and some are missing; sequencing was by immunoSEQ multiplex PCR. This sample has just under 350,000 clones; around four fifths occur once, and the top ten carry about 2.7%. From germline, CDR1 is SGHTS and CDR2 YDEGEE. V lost 3 bases, J lost 0 bases, and 8 bases stayed unmatched. This CDR3 has 18 amino acids. This clonotype was sampled from a man in his thirties or forties with active or convalescent COVID-19. The chain couples TRBV5-8 to TRBJ2-2; 10 bases agree with TRBD1. Sequencing was carried out using peripheral blood. As DNA, the CDR3 is TGTGCCAGCAGCTGGAGGCCGGGACAGGGGTCGAACACCGGGGAGCTGTTTTTT. Protein: CASSWRPGQGSNTGELFF.